A selection of T cell receptor beta chains follows, all from one sample in a study of cytomegalovirus exposure and HLA in healthy donors. Sequenced by immunoSEQ multiplex PCR; TCRdb stores in-frame clones only, minus some. The sample includes about 330,000 clones, around 87% of them seen just once. The sample comprised PBMCs. Receptors originate from a woman in her 30s in good health and CMV-seropositive. Both conserved end residues are trimmed from each CDR3. Each record gives: V gene, D gene, CDR3 length, J gene, CDR3 protein. The D gene is left open where the match is weak.

>TRBV7-2|-|12|TRBJ1-1
ASSLKEGSTEAF
>TRBV28|TRBD2|13|TRBJ2-7
ASSPSGGGHYEQY
>TRBV5-1|TRBD1|14|TRBJ1-4
ASSSGTADPNEKLF
>TRBV29-1|-|12|TRBJ2-7
SVERQGRVGEQY
>TRBV6-1|TRBD1|14|TRBJ2-5
ASSAPGTGPQETQY
>TRBV28|TRBD1|12|TRBJ1-5
ASSQDRVNQPQH
>TRBV6-1|-|13|TRBJ1-1
ASSERRRLITEAF
>TRBV7-2|TRBD2|15|TRBJ2-5
ASSLAMTSGGQETQY
>TRBV18|TRBD1|17|TRBJ1-2
ASSPGATGEAKTNYGYT
>TRBV30|-|11|TRBJ1-1
AWTWRENTEAF
>TRBV14|-|12|TRBJ2-1
ASSQEARGSEQF
>TRBV7-2|-|13|TRBJ2-1
ASSLSRGFYNEQF
>TRBV2|-|12|TRBJ2-7
ASREGGRPYEQY
>TRBV19|-|13|TRBJ2-1
ASSTGNPVVDEQF
>TRBV2|-|14|TRBJ2-2
ASRKQTGFNTGELF
>TRBV28|-|13|TRBJ2-7
ASSPGTVLSYEQY
>TRBV7-2|TRBD1|13|TRBJ1-6
ASSPFPGQGSALH
>TRBV5-4|-|13|TRBJ1-1
ASSSKHTPNTEAF
>TRBV30|-|8|TRBJ2-7
AWRGFEQY
>TRBV4-3|TRBD1|16|TRBJ1-5
ASSQEWDRGFGNQPQH
>TRBV29-1|TRBD2|11|TRBJ2-1
SVRRTSGLEQF
>TRBV10-3|-|12|TRBJ2-3
AISAGASTDTQY
>TRBV6-1|-|11|TRBJ1-1
ASSDWGPTEAF
>TRBV9|-|11|TRBJ2-7
ASSVGASREQY
>TRBV30|-|12|TRBJ1-5
AWSTGAGNQPQH
>TRBV2|-|13|TRBJ1-2
ASRQGSLANYGYT
>TRBV5-6|-|15|TRBJ2-6
ASSLNTGTGGANVLT
>TRBV5-6|TRBD1|13|TRBJ1-4
ASSLEGAVFEKLF
>TRBV6-5|-|13|TRBJ2-1
ASSSPRGPYNEQF
>TRBV4-2|TRBD2|15|TRBJ2-1
ASSQGLGLAGVNEQF
>TRBV4-3|-|12|TRBJ2-7
ASSQLGGIYEQY
>TRBV15|-|13|TRBJ2-1
ATSRDLDWSNEQF
>TRBV6-6|-|10|TRBJ2-7
ASSYSRDEQY
>TRBV6-5|-|12|TRBJ1-3
ASRSGSSGNTIY
>TRBV28|-|13|TRBJ2-2
ASSFSGPNTGELF
>TRBV27|-|11|TRBJ1-1
ASMGLMNTEAF
>TRBV6-6|TRBD1|10|TRBJ2-7
ASKRQGYEQY
>TRBV12-5|-|16|TRBJ2-1
ASGLVQDGSSAPNEQF
>TRBV27|-|15|TRBJ1-1
ASSPPGGAHMNTEAF
>TRBV28|-|10|TRBJ2-5
ASSFSAETQY
>TRBV6-5|-|11|TRBJ2-1
ASRTGSNNEQF
>TRBV19|-|8|TRBJ2-7
ASSGYEQY
>TRBV6-5|-|11|TRBJ2-2
ASNKPLARELF
>TRBV9|TRBD1|11|TRBJ2-7
ASSGQGSNEQY
>TRBV28|-|13|TRBJ2-7
ASFGSGAFAYEQY
>TRBV6-1|TRBD1|11|TRBJ1-2
ASRVDRAYGYT
>TRBV4-3|-|13|TRBJ2-2
ASSQDMLRGGELF
>TRBV4-1|-|13|TRBJ2-7
ASSQGGQSTYEQY
>TRBV19|TRBD2|12|TRBJ2-7
ASSPGLAPPEQY
>TRBV13|TRBD1|15|TRBJ2-7
ASTPLTGGAFPYEQY
>TRBV4-3|-|14|TRBJ2-1
ASSQAPASSNNEQF
>TRBV9|TRBD2|15|TRBJ2-3
ASSDAHGGESTDTQY
>TRBV18|TRBD1|14|TRBJ2-7
ASSPQGTGGPYEQY